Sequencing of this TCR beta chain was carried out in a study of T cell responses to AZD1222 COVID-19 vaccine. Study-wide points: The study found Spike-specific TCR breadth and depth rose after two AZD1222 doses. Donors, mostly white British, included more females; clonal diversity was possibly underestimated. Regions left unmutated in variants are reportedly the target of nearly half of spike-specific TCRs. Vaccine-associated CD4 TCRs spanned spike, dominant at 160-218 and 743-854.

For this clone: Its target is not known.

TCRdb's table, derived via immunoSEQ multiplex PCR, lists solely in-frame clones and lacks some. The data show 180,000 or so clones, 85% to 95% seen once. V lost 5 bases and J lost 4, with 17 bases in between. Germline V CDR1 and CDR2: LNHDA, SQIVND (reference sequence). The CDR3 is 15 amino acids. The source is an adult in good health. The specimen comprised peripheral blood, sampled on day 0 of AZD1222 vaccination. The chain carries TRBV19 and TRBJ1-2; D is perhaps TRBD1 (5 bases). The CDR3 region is CASSVASGPGYGYTF. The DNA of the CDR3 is TGTGCCAGTAGTGTCGCCTCGGGACCTGGCTATGGCTACACCTTC.